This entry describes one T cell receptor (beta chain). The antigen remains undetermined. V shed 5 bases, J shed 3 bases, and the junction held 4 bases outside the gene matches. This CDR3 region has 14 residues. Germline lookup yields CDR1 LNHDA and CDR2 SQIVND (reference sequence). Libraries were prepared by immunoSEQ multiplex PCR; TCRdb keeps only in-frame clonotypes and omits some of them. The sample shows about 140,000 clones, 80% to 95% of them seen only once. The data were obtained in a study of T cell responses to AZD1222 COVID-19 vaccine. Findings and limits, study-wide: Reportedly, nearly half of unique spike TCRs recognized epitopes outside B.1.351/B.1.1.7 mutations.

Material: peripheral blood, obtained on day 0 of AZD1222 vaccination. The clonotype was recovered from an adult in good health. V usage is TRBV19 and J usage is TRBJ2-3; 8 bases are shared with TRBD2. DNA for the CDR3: TGTGCCAGTAGTCCGTCGGGGGGGACAGATACGCAGTATTTT. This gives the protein CASSPSGGTDTQYF.